The 23 T cell receptor beta chains below all came from one sample that was sequenced in a study of OX40 agonist ivuxolimab in advanced cancers. Generated by immunoSEQ multiplex PCR, the TCRdb table keeps only in-frame clones and is missing some. The sample lists tens of thousands of clones, roughly 88% occurring once. Material: CD4+ or CD8+ T cells sorted from blood, obtained in a trial of the OX40 agonist ivuxolimab. The receptors stem from an adult with an advanced solid tumor such as melanoma, head and neck, liver or kidney cancer.

The chain is built from TRBV11-1 and TRBJ2-1, with 7 positions matching TRBD2. Germline CDR1 reads SGHAT; CDR2 reads FQDESV (reference sequence). V shed 5 bases and J 10 bases; nucleotides not matched to a gene: 14. CDR3 length: 15 residues. The CDR3 coding sequence is TGTGCCAGCAGCCTTCGGGCTAGCGGACCCCGCGAGCAGTTCTTC. This translates into CASSLRASGPREQFF.

V usage is TRBV14 and J usage is TRBJ1-4; 7 bases are shared with TRBD1. CDR3 length equals 15 residues. V shed 4 bases, J shed 8 bases, and the junction held 10 bases outside the gene matches. CDR1 is SGHDN, CDR2 FVKESK, per germline. CDR3 sequence (DNA): TGTGCCAGCAGCCTCTTGACAGGGTTCAGGGAAAAACTGTTTTTT. Protein product: CASSLLTGFREKLFF.

The chain uses TRBV7-9 and TRBJ2-2; 10 bases align to TRBD1. V lost 4 bases and J lost 5; bases outside the gene matches: 10. The germline gives CDR1 SEHNR, CDR2 FQNEAQ (reference sequence). The CDR3 extends over 17 amino acids. The CDR3 spells CASSSDRGASGTGELFF. The CDR3 DNA reads as TGTGCCAGCAGCTCGGACAGGGGGGCGTCGGGGACCGGGGAGCTGTTTTTT. The full variable domain, with the rest looked up from reference TRBV7-9 and TRBJ2-2, is DTGVSQNPRHKITKRGQNVTFRCDPISEHNRLYWYRQTLGQGPEFLTYFQNEAQLEKSRLLSDRFSAERPKGSFSTLEIQRTEQGDSAMYLCASSSDRGASGTGELFFGEGSRLTVL.

The chain joins TRBV4-2 to TRBJ2-2; 7 bases match TRBD2. V lost 0 bases and J lost 3; bases outside the gene matches: 7. The CDR3 spans 17 residues. The germline V gene encodes CDR1 LGHNA and CDR2 YNFKEQ. Here the CDR3 reads CASSQDSGLVDTGELFF. DNA of the CDR3: TGTGCCAGCAGCCAAGATTCCGGACTAGTTGACACCGGGGAGCTGTTTTTT.

This rearrangement joins TRBV11-2 to TRBJ2-7; tentative D call: TRBD2 (6 bases). The CDR3 is made up of 13 amino acids. V gave up 0 bases and J gave up 5 bases, with 8 bases separating them. Per germline, CDR1 SGHAT and CDR2 FQNNGV. The CDR3 nucleotides are TGTGCCAGCAGCTTAGAATGGGGGGACGAGCAGTACTTC. It encodes CASSLEWGDEQYF. Together with reference TRBV11-2 and TRBJ2-7, the CDR3 gives the full variable domain: EAGVAQSPRYKIIEKRQSVAFWCNPISGHATLYWYQQILGQGPKLLIQFQNNGVVDDSQLPKDRFSAERLKGVDSTLKIQPAKLEDSAVYLCASSLEWGDEQYFGPGTRLTVT.

The rearrangement uses TRBV30 and TRBJ1-5, with no clear D. CDR3 length: 13 residues. The V and J ends lost 2 bases and 12 bases respectively, with 17 bases between them. The germline CDR1 and CDR2 sequences are GTSNPN and SVGIG (reference sequence). The CDR3 nucleotides read TGTGCCTGGAGTCCCAGCCCGAAGGCAGGCCAGCATTTT. Translating it yields CAWSPSPKAGQHF.

The rearrangement joins TRBV7-2 to TRBJ2-1; weak D call: TRBD2 (6 bases). Germline V gene lookup returns CDR1 SGHTA and CDR2 FQGNSA. V dropped 3 bases and J dropped 9 bases, with 30 bases sitting between them. This CDR3 is built from 19 residues. This CDR3 is CASSLEGFSGGGRVTEQFF. Here the CDR3 DNA reads TGTGCCAGCAGCTTGGAGGGCTTCAGCGGAGGTGGTCGCGTCACTGAGCAGTTCTTC.

This chain connects TRBV11-3 to TRBJ2-7, with 7 bases lining up with TRBD2. V was clipped by 5 bases and J by 0 bases; unmatched bases: 4. Germline V gene lookup returns CDR1 SGHNT and CDR2 YENEEA. The CDR3 has 14 residues. The CDR3 here is CASSVSGASYEQYF. The CDR3 region has the DNA TGTGCCAGCAGCGTCAGCGGGGCCTCCTACGAGCAGTACTTC.

This chain joins TRBV7-9 and TRBJ2-3, with D perhaps being TRBD1 or TRBD2 (5 bases each). The CDR3 loop spans 17 amino acids. CDR1 and CDR2 from the germline V gene are SEHNR and FQNEAQ (reference sequence). V lost 2 bases to trimming and J lost 4 bases, with 19 bases between them. The CDR3 DNA reads TGTGCCAGCAGCTTACCCGGGACGGGTTTTCTCGCAGATACGCAGTATTTT. This encodes CASSLPGTGFLADTQYF.

With regard to this clone: A junction end diverges from the germline sequence, so it may reflect a read error. The chain recombines TRBV7-2 with TRBJ1-2, with a tentative D call TRBD1 (5 bases). The germline CDR1 and CDR2 sequences are SGHTA and FQGNSA. The CDR3 loop spans 15 amino acids. The CDR3 protein is CANSFSGTDNYGYTF. DNA of the CDR3: TGTGCCAACAGCTTTTCCGGGACGGACAACTATGGCTACACCTTC.

This clone was observed a handful of times. This rearrangement joins TRBV5-1 to TRBJ2-7; D remains ambiguous. V dropped 2 bases and J dropped 2 bases, with 8 bases sitting between them. The CDR3 spans 13 residues. From germline, CDR1 is SGHRS and CDR2 YFSETQ. The DNA of the CDR3 is TGCGCCAGCAGCTTCGCACTGACCTACGAGCAGTACTTC. This encodes CASSFALTYEQYF.

This sequence joins TRBV27 and TRBJ2-1; TRBD2 agrees at 7 bases. Germline V lookup: CDR1 MNHEY, CDR2 SMNVEV (reference sequence). CDR3 length: 15 amino acids. The ends lost 0 bases at V and 5 bases at J; junction bases unmatched: 4. The CDR3 spells CASSLSGLGNNEQFF. The DNA of the CDR3 is TGTGCCAGCAGTTTATCCGGACTAGGCAACAATGAGCAGTTCTTC.

The CDR3 here is CASSQEAPTIANEKLFF. CDR3 bases: TGCGCCAGCAGCCAAGAGGCCCCGACAATAGCTAATGAAAAACTGTTTTTT. V gene TRBV4-3 combines with J gene TRBJ1-4, with D unclear. The CDR3 length is 17 residues. The germline CDR1 and CDR2 sequences are LGHNA and YSLEER. Trimming removed 0 bases at V and 3 bases at J, with 14 bases between.

This chain joins TRBV29-1 and TRBJ2-1; TRBD1 matches 8 bases. With V trimmed by 8 bases and J by 5 bases, 5 bases remained unmatched. Germline CDR1 reads SQVTM; CDR2 reads ANQGSEA. The CDR3 is 12 residues long. For the CDR3, the DNA is TGCAGCCCTCGGACAGGGAACAATGAGCAGTTCTTC. This gives the protein CSPRTGNNEQFF.

The chain uses TRBV5-1 and TRBJ2-7, with a weak D call TRBD1 (5 bases). Germline V gene data show CDR1 as SGHRS and CDR2 as YFSETQ. V dropped 4 bases and J dropped 3 bases, with 20 bases sitting between them. The length of the CDR3 is 16 residues. This chain's CDR3 is CASSPRSSTEIYEQYF. For the CDR3, the DNA is TGCGCCAGCAGCCCGCGTAGCTCGACAGAGATCTACGAGCAGTACTTC.

The chain recombines TRBV10-2 with TRBJ2-7; the match to TRBD2 covers 9 bases. Germline CDR1 and CDR2: WSHSY and SAAADI. This CDR3 has 15 amino acids. J was trimmed by 4 bases and V by 0 bases; bases with no gene match: 4. The CDR3 coding sequence is TGCGCCAGCAGTGAGTCGTTAGCGGGAGCTTACGAGCAGTACTTC. Amino acid sequence: CASSESLAGAYEQYF.

The chain is built from TRBV11-2 and TRBJ2-1; D not resolved. V lost 5 bases to trimming and J lost 7 bases, with 6 bases between them. Germline V gene data show CDR1 as SGHAT and CDR2 as FQNNGV. CDR3 length: 11 residues. CDR3 in DNA: TGTGCCAGCAGCCACATTAATGAGCAGTTCTTC. Translating it yields CASSHINEQFF.

The chain is built from TRBV28 and TRBJ2-1; D possibly uses TRBD1 or TRBD2 (5 bases each). This CDR3 comprises 14 residues. V was shortened by 3 bases and J by 4 bases, with 10 bases between the two germline ends. Germline CDR1 is MDHEN and CDR2 is SYDVKM. The CDR3 DNA sequence: TGTGCCAGCAGTTTTACTAGGGGATACAATGAGCAGTTCTTC. Translating gives CASSFTRGYNEQFF.

The chain recombines TRBV4-3 with TRBJ2-7; D unresolved. With 1 base removed from V and 4 bases from J, the gap between germline ends came to 8 bases. The CDR3 consists of 13 residues. From germline, CDR1 is LGHNA and CDR2 YSLEER. Here the CDR3 reads CASSQGFEYEQYF. As DNA, the CDR3 is TGCGCCAGCAGCCAAGGATTCGAGTACGAGCAGTACTTC.

The J gene is TRBJ2-7, the V gene TRBV5-5; TRBD1 or TRBD2 may be the D gene (5 bases each). CDR3 length equals 16 residues. The V end lost 0 bases, the J end lost 0 bases, and 13 bases lay between the germline ends. Per germline, CDR1 SGHKS and CDR2 YYEKEE (reference sequence). CDR3 coding DNA: TGTGCCAGCAGCTTGGGAGAGGGGCGCCTCTCCTACGAGCAGTACTTC. Its protein is CASSLGEGRLSYEQYF. Variable domain in full (rest from reference TRBV5-5 and TRBJ2-7): DAGVTQSPTHLIKTRGQQVTLRCSPISGHKSVSWYQQVLGQGPQFIFQYYEKEERGRGNFPDRFSARQFPNYSSELNVNALLLGDSALYLCASSLGEGRLSYEQYFGPGTRLTVT.

This clone was detected once. The chain carries TRBV9 and TRBJ2-7, with D perhaps being TRBD1 or TRBD2 (5 bases each). The CDR3 extends over 15 amino acids. Trimming left V 1 base short and J 5 bases short, with 16 bases between. The germline gives CDR1 SGDLS, CDR2 YYNGEE. In DNA form, the CDR3 reads TGTGCCAGCAGCGTATCGGGGCGGCCCATGGACGAGCAGTACTTC. Amino acids: CASSVSGRPMDEQYF.

This chain uses TRBV10-3 with TRBJ2-7, with a tentative D call TRBD1 (6 bases). CDR1 is ENHRY and CDR2 is SYGVKD in the germline V gene. The V end was cut by 5 bases, the J end by 2 bases, with 7 bases between. This CDR3 is 12 amino acids long. The CDR3 is CAISRDTYEQYF. The CDR3 DNA reads as TGTGCCATCAGTCGGGACACCTACGAGCAGTACTTC.

This chain joins TRBV2 and TRBJ1-1; no clear D gene. Germline-derived CDR1 and CDR2 are SNHLY and FYNNEI. This CDR3 has 10 amino acids. V was pared by 7 bases and J by 10 bases, with 10 bases between. CDR3 coding DNA: TGTGCCAGCACAGTCAGAAGAGCTTTCTTT. As protein: CASTVRRAFF.